The 19 T cell receptor beta chains below all came from one sample that was sequenced in a study of shared clonotypes between healthy human individuals. CD8 cells classed as naive were CD45RO-negative and positively selected for CCR7, excluding terminally differentiated effector memory CD45RA+ cells. Sequencing was performed with immunoSEQ multiplex PCR; in TCRdb, only in-frame clones are kept and a portion is missing. The sample contains around 1,900,000 clones, 90% to 95% of which appear only once. The sample was naive CD8+ T cells from PBMCs. The origin of the receptors is a man in his late teens or twenties in good health. Some clones in this sample may be carry-over from other donors' samples.

J is TRBJ2-1 and V is TRBV9; no definite D call. V gave up 2 bases and J gave up 3 bases, with 18 bases separating them. This CDR3 is built from 17 residues. The V gene's germline CDR1 is SGDLS and CDR2 YYNGEE. As DNA, the CDR3 is TGTGCCAGCAGCGTTCGTTCAGGCCGAGAGGTCTACAATGAGCAGTTCTTC. Translating it yields CASSVRSGREVYNEQFF.

The chain recombines TRBV11-2 with TRBJ2-2; 9 bases map to TRBD2. J was trimmed by 4 bases and V by 5 bases; bases with no gene match: 8. The CDR3 loop spans 16 amino acids. CDR1 is SGHAT and CDR2 is FQNNGV in the germline V gene. As DNA, the CDR3 is TGTGCCAGCAGCCCCCGGGGCGGGAGGGCCACCGGGGAGCTGTTTTTT. This translates into CASSPRGGRATGELFF.

V and J are TRBV19 and TRBJ2-7; perhaps TRBD2 as D (6 bases). This CDR3 has 14 amino acids. Germline loops: CDR1 LNHDA, CDR2 SQIVND (reference sequence). Deletions cut 6 bases from V and 0 bases from J, with 12 bases between. The DNA of the CDR3 is TGTGCCAGTAGCATAAGGGAGGCCTCCTACGAGCAGTACTTC. Protein product: CASSIREASYEQYF.

V is TRBV27 and J is TRBJ2-7; maybe TRBD2 (5 bases). The V gene's germline CDR1 is MNHEY and CDR2 SMNVEV (reference sequence). The CDR3 has 13 residues. Trimming took off 1 base at V and 9 bases at J, with 13 bases between the two ends. The CDR3 nucleotides are TGTGCCAGCAGTTTATTTGGCGGGTTGGGGCAGTACTTC. It encodes CASSLFGGLGQYF.

V is TRBV19 and J is TRBJ2-1; maybe TRBD2 (6 bases). CDR1 is LNHDA, CDR2 SQIVND, per germline (reference sequence). Trimming left V 6 bases short and J 4 bases short, with 10 bases between. This CDR3 contains 13 residues. The CDR3: CASSPGVYNEQFF. The CDR3 DNA is TGTGCCAGTAGCCCGGGAGTATACAATGAGCAGTTCTTC.

The CDR3 reads CASSSQDGAFSGANVLTF. CDR3 sequence (DNA): TGTGCCAGCAGTTCCCAGGACGGAGCCTTCTCTGGGGCCAACGTCCTGACTTTC. V is TRBV2 and J is TRBJ2-6; D is undetermined. The CDR3 sequence is 18 residues long. Germline V gene data show CDR1 as SNHLY and CDR2 as FYNNEI. V was shortened by 5 bases and J by 0 bases, with 17 bases between the two germline ends.

Only one count was recorded for this clone. The chain employs TRBV29-1 and TRBJ2-1; 9 bases are shared with TRBD1. The V and J ends lost 7 bases and 10 bases, in that order; junction bases with no gene match: 5. CDR1 is SQVTM, CDR2 ANQGSEA, per germline. The length of the CDR3 is 11 residues. The CDR3 nucleotides are TGCAGCGGGGGACAGGGAGTCGAGCAGTTCTTC. It specifies CSGGQGVEQFF.

The genes are TRBV25-1 and TRBJ1-1; D may be TRBD1 (5 bases). In germline, CDR1 is MGHDK, CDR2 SYGVNS. CDR3 length: 13 residues. The germline V and J ends were trimmed by 0 bases and 5 bases, with 7 bases remaining between them. CDR3 sequence (DNA): TGTGCCAGCAGTGAATACAAGGGGACTGAAGCTTTCTTT. This encodes CASSEYKGTEAFF. The full variable domain, with the rest looked up from reference TRBV25-1 and TRBJ1-1, is EADIYQTPRYLVIGTGKKITLECSQTMGHDKMYWYQQDPGMELHLIHYSYGVNSTEKGDLSSESTVSRIRTEHFPLTLESARPSHTSQYLCASSEYKGTEAFFGQGTRLTVV.

This clone was counted only a few times. This sample also contains other DNA sequences that code for the same CDR3. The chain links TRBV11-2 to TRBJ2-7; TRBD1 aligns across 7 bases. CDR1 is SGHAT and CDR2 is FQNNGV in the germline V gene. This CDR3 spans 13 amino acids. The V and J ends lost 3 bases and 3 bases, in that order; junction bases with no gene match: 2. The CDR3 nucleotides read TGTGCCAGCAGCTTTGGGACAGACTACGAGCAGTACTTC. Translation: CASSFGTDYEQYF.

Comment on this clone: At one end, the junction sequence differs from germline, possibly due to a read error. V and J are TRBV7-8 and TRBJ2-1; 9 bases are a match to TRBD1. Germline loops: CDR1 SGHVS, CDR2 FQNEAQ. This CDR3 is 13 amino acids long. DNA for the CDR3: TGTGCCAGCAGCGATCGGACAGGGGACCGGGGACTCTTC. Its protein is CASSDRTGDRGLF.

The chain recombines TRBV4-3 with TRBJ1-1; 7 nucleotides align to TRBD1. Unmatched junction bases numbered 11, after V lost 4 bases and J lost 3 bases. The CDR3 is 16 amino acids. Looked up from germline, CDR1 is LGHNA and CDR2 is YSLEER. DNA of the CDR3: TGCGCCAGCAGCCCTGGGGCCGGGAGGGGGCACACTGAAGCTTTCTTT. Translation: CASSPGAGRGHTEAFF.

The table lists this clone with a few counts. The rearrangement uses TRBV28 and TRBJ2-2, with D perhaps TRBD1 or TRBD2 (6 bases each). Germline V lookup: CDR1 MDHEN, CDR2 SYDVKM. The CDR3 is 14 residues long. Trimming took off 2 bases at V and 6 bases at J, with 10 bases between the two ends. The CDR3 DNA sequence: TGTGCCAGCAGTTTAGTCGGGGGCCCCGGGGAGCTGTTTTTT. Its protein is CASSLVGGPGELFF.

V gene TRBV28 combines with J gene TRBJ1-2; unclear D gene. The CDR3 is 15 amino acids. Germline CDR1 MDHEN, CDR2 SYDVKM. V was shortened by 6 bases and J by 8 bases, with 22 bases between the two germline ends. CDR3 residues: CASRATGNHPGGYTF. The CDR3, as DNA: TGTGCCAGCAGAGCTACGGGGAACCACCCAGGAGGCTACACCTTC.

CDR3 sequence (DNA): TGTGCCAGCAGGGGGACAGGGGAAGGGAAGATGAACACTGAAGCTTTCTTT. It encodes CASRGTGEGKMNTEAFF. The chain links TRBV2 to TRBJ1-1; TRBD1 matches 10 bases. CDR1 and CDR2 from the germline V gene are SNHLY and FYNNEI. V shed 6 bases and J 0 bases; nucleotides not matched to a gene: 10. The CDR3 runs 17 residues.

This CDR3 reads CASSFSLTSYEQYF. Here the CDR3 DNA reads TGCGCCAGCAGCTTTTCCTTAACCTCCTACGAGCAGTACTTC. The gene calls are TRBV5-1 and TRBJ2-7; D is unresolved. The V end was cut by 2 bases, the J end by 0 bases, with 9 bases between. The germline CDR1 and CDR2 sequences are SGHRS and YFSETQ. This CDR3 has 14 residues.

About this clone: Other DNA sequences in this specimen translate into the identical CDR3. The chain joins TRBV11-2 to TRBJ2-7; D unresolved. Looked up from germline, CDR1 is SGHAT and CDR2 is FQNNGV. V was shortened by 1 base and J by 3 bases, with 7 bases between the two germline ends. The CDR3 runs 13 residues. The CDR3 sequence: CASSLGANYEQYF. CDR3 nucleotide sequence: TGTGCCAGCAGCTTAGGGGCAAACTACGAGCAGTACTTC.

The rearrangement uses TRBV2 and TRBJ2-1, with D perhaps given as TRBD1 or TRBD2 (7 bases each). V lost 4 bases, J lost 0 bases, and 16 bases lay in between. The CDR3 consists of 17 residues. Germline assignment: CDR1 SNHLY and CDR2 FYNNEI. CDR3 in amino acids: CASSGGGQQISYNEQFF. Here the CDR3 DNA reads TGTGCCAGCAGTGGGGGGGGACAGCAGATCTCCTACAATGAGCAGTTCTTC.

With respect to this clone: The same CDR3 is also encoded by other DNA sequences in this sample. This sequence joins TRBV7-9 and TRBJ2-1; D uncertain. CDR3 length equals 11 residues. Germline V gene data show CDR1 as SEHNR and CDR2 as FQNEAQ (reference sequence). Trimming removed 3 bases from V and 6 bases from J, with 3 bases in between. The CDR3 nucleotides read TGTGCCAGCAGCTTTAGCAATGAGCAGTTCTTC. Translated, it gives CASSFSNEQFF.

The sample holds a few counts of this clone. The sample carries other DNA sequences with the same CDR3. The chain has TRBV11-2 and TRBJ1-5, with unresolved D. Germline CDR1 and CDR2: SGHAT and FQNNGV. The CDR3 has 12 amino acids. V shed 1 base and J shed 6 bases, with 4 bases lying between them. The CDR3 protein is CASSLGGQPQHF. The DNA of the CDR3 is TGTGCCAGCAGCTTAGGAGGTCAGCCCCAGCATTTT.